A selection of T cell receptor beta chains follows, all from one sample in a study of a mutant IDH1 vaccine in newly diagnosed glioma. Here immunoSEQ multiplex PCR was the method, and the copy in TCRdb shows in-frame clones only, minus some. The sample holds roughly 29,000 clones, roughly 80% seen once. No cognate antigen is known for these TCRs. The sample consisted of PBMCs, taken from a glioma patient whose treatment included an IDH1 peptide vaccine. The receptor set was obtained from a woman aged 18-29 years with glioma. Each CDR3 is given with its conserved first and last residue. Fields, in order: J gene, clone size, CDR3 length, V gene, D gene, CDR3 DNA, CDR3 protein. D genes are given only for firm matches. Clone sizes are given selectively: once, few, many, or a class where the clone is expanded.

>TRBJ2-3|-|13|TRBV6-4|-
TGTGCCAGCAGTGACACGTTGACAGATACGCAGTATTTT
CASSDTLTDTQYF
>TRBJ2-1|-|13|TRBV2|TRBD2
TGTGCCAGCAGCCGACTAGCGCGGAATGAGCAGTTCTTC
CASSRLARNEQFF
>TRBJ1-5|-|13|TRBV2|-
TGTGCCAGCAAGAAGGAAGGGAATCAGCCCCAGCATTTT
CASKKEGNQPQHF
>TRBJ1-2|medium-sized|13|TRBV30|TRBD1
TGTGCCTGGACGCCTTTAGGACAGGGTTCTTACACCTTC
CAWTPLGQGSYTF
>TRBJ2-7|-|14|TRBV11-2|-
TGTGCCAGCAGCCAGAACAGGGTTGCGAACGAGCAGTACTTC
CASSQNRVANEQYF
>TRBJ2-7|once|14|TRBV27|-
TGTGCCAGCAGGGGGAGGGGGCCCATCTACGAGCAGTACTTC
CASRGRGPIYEQYF
>TRBJ2-2|-|15|TRBV5-1|-
TGCGCCAGCAGCTCCTCGGGGGTGTTGGCCGGGGAGCTGTTTTTT
CASSSSGVLAGELFF
>TRBJ2-7|-|14|TRBV7-9|-
TGTGCCAGCAGCTTAGCGGAGGCTAGGTCCGAGCAGTACTTC
CASSLAEARSEQYF
>TRBJ1-1|-|16|TRBV7-9|-
TGTGCCAGCAGCTTAAGGGACCCGGGGACGAACACTGAAGCTTTCTTT
CASSLRDPGTNTEAFF
>TRBJ1-1|few|14|TRBV7-2|-
TGTGCCAGCAGGAAAACCGGGACACCTTCTGAAGCTTTCTTT
CASRKTGTPSEAFF
>TRBJ1-5|-|14|TRBV6-5|TRBD1
TGTGCCAGCAGTAACAGGGGGCCGATCGAGCCCCAGCATTTT
CASSNRGPIEPQHF
>TRBJ2-3|-|16|TRBV5-1|TRBD1
TGCGCCAGCAGCTTGGGGGGACAGGGTGGCACAGATACGCAGTATTTT
CASSLGGQGGTDTQYF
>TRBJ1-3|-|14|TRBV5-1|-
TGCGCCAGCAGAACCTCCCTCTCTGGAAACACCATATATTTT
CASRTSLSGNTIYF
>TRBJ2-5|-|11|TRBV6-6|-
TGTGCCAGCAGACTTCAAGAGACCCAGTACTTC
CASRLQETQYF
>TRBJ1-1|once|14|TRBV7-9|-
TGTGCCAGCAGCTTCGGTCAGGAGGGACAAGAAGCTTTCTTT
CASSFGQEGQEAFF
>TRBJ2-2|-|16|TRBV5-1|TRBD2
TGCGCCAGCAGCTTGGACGGACTAGCAGGGGTCGGGGAGCTGTTTTTT
CASSLDGLAGVGELFF
>TRBJ2-7|-|12|TRBV13|-
TGTGCCAGCAGCCGGGACTCCTACGAGCAGTACTTC
CASSRDSYEQYF
>TRBJ1-1|few|15|TRBV5-4|-
TGTGCCAGCAGCCTAGCACGGGGGAGGTACACTGAAGCTTTCTTT
CASSLARGRYTEAFF
>TRBJ1-1|-|17|TRBV9|-
TGTGCCAGCAGCGTATCGGTTGGGGCCCTAATGAACACTGAAGCTTTCTTT
CASSVSVGALMNTEAFF
>TRBJ1-1|-|16|TRBV28|TRBD1
TGTGCCAGCAGTACGGGACAGAGGTTCATGAACACTGAAGCTTTCTTT
CASSTGQRFMNTEAFF
>TRBJ1-2|few|14|TRBV27|-
TGTGCCAGCAGTTCACCAGGGGTAACCCATGGCTACACCTTC
CASSSPGVTHGYTF
>TRBJ2-3|-|17|TRBV5-1|TRBD2
TGCGCCAGCAGCTTGGAAGGGAGCGGGAGGCCCCCAGATACGCAGTATTTT
CASSLEGSGRPPDTQYF